This section outlines one T cell receptor (beta chain) sequence together with its context. Its target is unknown. This sample is drawn from a study of cytomegalovirus exposure and HLA in healthy donors. V was clipped by 6 bases and J by 7 bases; unmatched bases: 19. This CDR3 region has 16 residues. Germline CDR1 reads SGHRS; CDR2 reads YFSETQ. The study ran its PCR with 60 Vbeta and 13 Jbeta primers. Authors' data handling: A follow-up analysis tallied about 80 million unique TCR beta chains, 8.5 million to 14 million shared. Profiled with immunoSEQ multiplex PCR; TCRdb holds only in-frame clones, not every one. The V and J calls and clone size are taken from that table; D and trimming were inferred from the DNA. The data contain about 110,000 clones, around 80% of them singletons. General study points: Previously analyzed data showed that most TCR beta V segments were productive at a frequency of about 90% or about 30%.

The chain carries TRBV5-1 and TRBJ2-7; 7 bases map to TRBD2. This TCR derives from a man aged 30-40 years in good health and CMV-seropositive. Specimen: PBMCs. DNA of the CDR3: TGCGCCAGCAACTCACAGCCGGGGGGAGTCAACCTTGAGCAGTACTTC. Translation: CASNSQPGGVNLEQYF.